Following are 28 T cell receptor beta chains from one sample sequenced in a study of T cell responses to AZD1222 COVID-19 vaccine. Clones were read by immunoSEQ multiplex PCR, and TCRdb kept only the in-frame ones, dropping some. The sample has 200,000 or so clones, around 93% seen once. Sequences were derived from peripheral blood, sampled on day 0 of AZD1222 vaccination. Receptor source: an adult in good health.

V is TRBV5-1 and J is TRBJ2-1; TRBD2 matches at 12 bases. There are 16 residues in the CDR3. Trimming cost V 6 bases and J 0 bases; bases outside gene matches: 4. Germline CDR1 and CDR2: SGHRS and YFSETQ. CDR3: CASTLAGGSSYNEQFF. Written as DNA, the CDR3 is TGCGCCAGCACGCTAGCGGGAGGGAGCTCCTACAATGAGCAGTTCTTC.

The chain employs TRBV5-5 and TRBJ2-2, with D uncertain. CDR1 and CDR2 (germline): SGHKS, YYEKEE (reference sequence). The CDR3 spans 12 residues. Trimming stripped 3 bases from V and 5 bases from J, with 5 bases between. This CDR3 is CASSSLTGELFF. CDR3 coding DNA: TGTGCCAGCAGCTCTCTTACCGGGGAGCTGTTTTTT.

Ten or more counts support this clone. This chain joins TRBV6-1 and TRBJ2-7; 9 bases match TRBD2. Per the germline V gene, CDR1 is MNHNS and CDR2 is SASEGT. The V gene end was trimmed by 3 bases and the J gene end by 0 bases; junction bases not matched to a gene: 3. The CDR3 is 15 amino acids. The CDR3 sequence is CASSDQAGGSYEQYF. The CDR3 region has the DNA TGTGCCAGCAGTGACCAAGCGGGAGGCTCCTACGAGCAGTACTTC.

V and J are TRBV23-1 and TRBJ2-1, with 7 bases fitting TRBD2. TRBV23-1 falls under the ORF class, with uncertain function. The CDR3 loop spans 15 amino acids. V gave up 7 bases and J gave up 4 bases; unmatched junction bases: 10. CDR3 bases: TGCGCCAGCATCCCGTGGGCTAGCGGATACAATGAGCAGTTCTTC. The encoded protein is CASIPWASGYNEQFF.

The CDR3 here is CAISVGGRNTEAFF. Written as DNA, the CDR3 is TGTGCCATCAGTGTCGGGGGACGGAACACTGAAGCTTTCTTT. The V gene is TRBV10-3, the J gene TRBJ1-1; TRBD1 might be the D (5 bases). The CDR3 is made up of 14 amino acids. The germline CDR1 and CDR2 sequences are ENHRY and SYGVKD. The V end was cut by 4 bases, the J end by 1 base, with 10 bases between.

V gene TRBV5-1 combines with J gene TRBJ2-1; a weak D match, TRBD1 (5 bases). CDR3 length: 16 amino acids. Trimming cost V 3 bases and J 7 bases, with 20 bases left between them. Germline-derived CDR1 and CDR2 are SGHRS and YFSETQ. CDR3 nucleotides: TGCGCCAGCAGCTCCTCCCCGCGGCCCCAGGGAAATGAGCAGTTCTTC. It codes for CASSSSPRPQGNEQFF. Filled out from reference TRBV5-1 and TRBJ2-1, the complete variable domain reads KAGVTQTPRYLIKTRGQQVTLSCSPISGHRSVSWYQQTPGQGLQFLFEYFSETQRNKGNFPGRFSGRQFSNSRSEMNVSTLELGDSALYLCASSSSPRPQGNEQFFGPGTRLTVL.

This clone appeared once. This chain joins TRBV5-6 and TRBJ1-6, with a tentative D call TRBD1 (6 bases). The CDR3 has 15 amino acids. V was pared by 0 bases and J by 6 bases, with 10 bases between. Looked up from germline, CDR1 is SGHDT and CDR2 is YYEEEE. CDR3 bases: TGTGCCAGCAGCTTGGATCCCAGGGGTAATTCACCCCTCCACTTT. Translated: CASSLDPRGNSPLHF.

The CDR3 loop is CASSLGQPPLHF. The CDR3 DNA sequence: TGTGCCAGCAGCCTCGGACAGCCACCCCTCCACTTT. The chain uses TRBV5-4 and TRBJ1-6; TRBD1 might be the D (6 bases). CDR1 is SGHNT, CDR2 YYREEE, per germline (reference sequence). This CDR3 is built from 12 residues. V lost 4 bases to trimming and J lost 11 bases, with 10 bases between them.

This chain links TRBV29-1 with TRBJ1-2; 9 bases line up with TRBD1. This CDR3 has 13 residues. V lost 7 bases and J lost 8; bases outside the gene matches: 11. CDR1 SQVTM and CDR2 ANQGSEA come from the germline V gene. The CDR3 is CSAETGGAEGYTF. For the CDR3, the DNA is TGCAGCGCAGAAACAGGGGGCGCTGAGGGCTACACCTTC.

The chain has TRBV7-6 and TRBJ2-5; a possible D gene is TRBD2 (5 bases). V was pared by 5 bases and J by 1 base, with 17 bases between. Germline CDR1 SGHVS, CDR2 FNYEAQ. This CDR3 has 16 amino acids. The CDR3 coding sequence is TGTGCCAGCAGCCCGTTTGGACGACTACCCCAAGAGACCCAGTACTTC. Translation gives CASSPFGRLPQETQYF.

This rearrangement joins TRBV5-1 to TRBJ2-1; 14 positions match TRBD2. The V gene end was trimmed by 1 base and the J gene end by 5 bases; junction bases not matched to a gene: 8. The CDR3 spans 18 residues. CDR1 and CDR2 (germline): SGHRS, YFSETQ. CDR3 residues: CASSLRRPTSGRDNEQFF. The CDR3 nucleotides are TGCGCCAGCAGCTTGCGCCGCCCGACTAGCGGGAGGGACAATGAGCAGTTCTTC.

CDR3 sequence: CASSSGLAGFYEQFF. The CDR3 DNA sequence: TGCGCCAGCAGCTCGGGACTAGCGGGATTTTATGAGCAGTTCTTC. J is TRBJ2-1 and V is TRBV5-1, with 13 bases that match TRBD2. The junction had 5 bases not matched to a gene; V was cut back by 3 bases and J by 8 bases. Per germline, CDR1 SGHRS and CDR2 YFSETQ. The CDR3 totals 15 residues.

V gene TRBV27 combines with J gene TRBJ2-1; weak D call: TRBD1 (6 bases). The V end lost 5 bases, the J end lost 3 bases, and 14 bases lay between the germline ends. CDR3 length equals 15 residues. Germline V gives CDR1 MNHEY, CDR2 SMNVEV (reference sequence). The CDR3 loop reads CASSLTTGFYNEQFF. CDR3 coding DNA: TGTGCCAGCAGTCTGACGACAGGTTTCTACAATGAGCAGTTCTTC.

The chain employs TRBV19 and TRBJ2-2, with 8 bases matching TRBD2. Trimming took 10 bases from V and 5 from J; bases not matched to a gene: 9. CDR3 length: 14 residues. CDR1 is LNHDA and CDR2 is SQIVND in the germline V gene (reference sequence). The CDR3 bases are TGTGCCACAACTAGCGGCTCGAGGACCGGGGAGCTGTTTTTT. Encoded protein: CATTSGSRTGELFF.

The chain is built from TRBV5-1 and TRBJ1-1; possibly TRBD1 for D (5 bases). The V gene's germline CDR1 is SGHRS and CDR2 YFSETQ. Trimming took off 1 base at V and 6 bases at J, with 13 bases between the two ends. The CDR3 sequence is 14 residues long. CDR3 region: CASSLQGRAAEAFF. CDR3 DNA: TGCGCCAGCAGCTTGCAGGGCCGCGCCGCTGAAGCTTTCTTT.

V gene TRBV19 combines with J gene TRBJ1-5, with D possibly matching TRBD1 (6 bases). Germline values: CDR1 LNHDA, CDR2 SQIVND (reference sequence). This CDR3 has 15 amino acids. Trimming removed 4 bases from V and 4 bases from J, with 14 bases in between. CDR3 bases: TGTGCCAGTAGTAGAGGACAGACGAATAATCAGCCCCAGCATTTT. Translated, it gives CASSRGQTNNQPQHF. Based on the CDR3 plus reference TRBV19 and TRBJ1-5, the full variable domain is DGGITQSPKYLFRKEGQNVTLSCEQNLNHDAMYWYRQDPGQGLRLIYYSQIVNDFQKGDIAEGYSVSREKKESFPLTVTSAQKNPTAFYLCASSRGQTNNQPQHFGDGTRLSIL.

The CDR3 DNA sequence: TGTGCCAGCAGCCGGGAGGTTGGATTCCCCTACGAGCAGTACTTC. Protein sequence: CASSREVGFPYEQYF. V usage is TRBV7-9 and J usage is TRBJ2-7; 7 positions agree with TRBD2. The trim removed 5 bases at V and 2 bases at J, leaving 9 bases unmatched. The CDR3 is made up of 15 amino acids. Germline V gene sequence: CDR1 SEHNR, CDR2 FQNEAQ (reference sequence).

The chain recombines TRBV3-1 (or the pseudogene TRBV3-2) with TRBJ2-3; 8 nucleotides line up with TRBD2. The trim removed 0 bases at V and 3 bases at J, leaving 2 bases unmatched. The germline V gene encodes CDR1 LGHDT and CDR2 YNNKEL (reference sequence). CDR3 size: 15 residues. CDR3 loop: CASSQETGGTDTQYF. DNA for the CDR3: TGTGCCAGCAGCCAAGAAACGGGAGGGACAGATACGCAGTATTTT.

The chain uses TRBV27 and TRBJ1-4, with unresolved D. CDR3 length: 14 amino acids. CDR1 is MNHEY and CDR2 is SMNVEV in the germline V gene (reference sequence). Between the trimmed V and J ends, which lost 3 bases and 7 bases, there was a span of 12 bases. Written as DNA, the CDR3 is TGTGCCAGCAGTTTTAGACAAATAGGTGAAAAACTGTTTTTT. Translation: CASSFRQIGEKLFF.

The V call is TRBV28, the J call TRBJ2-5; possibly TRBD2 for D (6 bases). The V gene lost 7 bases and the J gene lost 4 bases, with 19 bases spanning the gap. The CDR3 is 15 amino acids. Germline CDR1 and CDR2: MDHEN and SYDVKM. CDR3 nucleotides: TGTGCCAGCACCCGGGGAGGTATGTTTGGAGAGACCCAGTACTTC. Translated: CASTRGGMFGETQYF.

The genes are TRBV24-1 and TRBJ2-6; D call uncertain. CDR3 size: 16 residues. V gave up 0 bases and J gave up 0 bases, with 5 bases separating them. CDR1 and CDR2 (germline): KGHDR, SFDVKD. The CDR3, as DNA: TGTGCCACCAGTGATTTGCTCCCCTCTGGGGCCAACGTCCTGACTTTC. Its protein is CATSDLLPSGANVLTF.

V and J are TRBV13 and TRBJ1-2; D unresolved. The CDR3 extends over 11 amino acids. V lost 5 bases and J 8 bases, leaving 9 bases between the germline ends. The germline V gene has CDR1 PRHDT and CDR2 FYEKMQ (reference sequence). CDR3 bases: TGTGCCAGCAGCCAGACTGGAGGCTACACCTTC. This gives the protein CASSQTGGYTF.

The V gene is TRBV7-9, the J gene TRBJ2-1; TRBD1 matches at 7 bases. This CDR3 spans 16 amino acids. The V gene's germline CDR1 is SEHNR and CDR2 FQNEAQ (reference sequence). Losses at the gene ends were 1 base for V and 2 bases for J; bases not matched to a gene: 5. The CDR3 sequence is CASSLGTGRAYNEQFF. The CDR3 bases are TGTGCCAGCAGCTTAGGGACAGGACGCGCCTACAATGAGCAGTTCTTC.

The rearrangement uses TRBV6-2 or TRBV6-3 and TRBJ2-3; no clear D gene. V lost 0 bases and J 5 bases, leaving 12 bases between the germline ends. Per the germline V gene, CDR1 is MNHEY and CDR2 is SVGEGT. CDR3 length: 15 residues. The chain's CDR3 is CASSYSGARRDTQYF. CDR3 DNA: TGTGCCAGCAGTTACTCGGGCGCCAGACGAGATACGCAGTATTTT.

V usage is TRBV6-5 and J usage is TRBJ2-1; 7 nucleotides align to TRBD2. The V gene's germline CDR1 is MNHEY and CDR2 SVGAGI. The CDR3 runs 14 residues. Trimming at V came to 4 bases and at J to 3 bases, leaving 3 bases not matched to a gene. CDR3 sequence: CASSSGLVYNEQFF. The DNA of the CDR3 is TGTGCCAGCAGTTCCGGACTAGTCTACAATGAGCAGTTCTTC.

The rearrangement joins TRBV25-1 to TRBJ2-7, with 7 bases matching TRBD2. V was clipped by 1 base and J by 8 bases; unmatched bases: 14. The germline CDR1 and CDR2 sequences are MGHDK and SYGVNS. The CDR3 has 16 residues. The CDR3 spells CASSESGGKGFKKQYF. In nucleotides, the CDR3 is TGTGCCAGCAGTGAATCGGGGGGTAAGGGTTTTAAAAAGCAGTACTTC.

The chain carries TRBV2 and TRBJ2-5, with TRBD1 matching over 7 bases. The CDR3 extends over 14 amino acids. Trimming removed 0 bases from V and 5 bases from J; junction bases left unmatched: 3. The germline V gene encodes CDR1 SNHLY and CDR2 FYNNEI. As DNA, the CDR3 is TGTGCCAGCAGTGAAGCGAGGGGGCTGGAGACCCAGTACTTC. Translating it yields CASSEARGLETQYF.

This clone appeared a single time. J is TRBJ1-1 and V is TRBV19; TRBD1 might be the D (5 bases). CDR3 length: 14 residues. Germline V gene data show CDR1 as LNHDA and CDR2 as SQIVND (reference sequence). Trimming removed 6 bases at V and 0 bases at J, with 11 bases between. The chain's CDR3 is CASRIRQMNTEAFF. The DNA for the CDR3 is TGTGCCAGTAGAATCAGACAGATGAACACTGAAGCTTTCTTT. The variable domain in full, with the rest retrieved from reference TRBV19 and TRBJ1-1, is DGGITQSPKYLFRKEGQNVTLSCEQNLNHDAMYWYRQDPGQGLRLIYYSQIVNDFQKGDIAEGYSVSREKKESFPLTVTSAQKNPTAFYLCASRIRQMNTEAFFGQGTRLTVV.